These 3 T cell receptor beta chains were all obtained from the same sample, sequenced in a study of CD8+ T cells in alopecia areata. In each case, RNA was isolated and then reverse transcribed into cDNA as the sequencing template. The data were produced by immunoSEQ multiplex PCR, yet TCRdb's version contains in-frame clones alone and is incomplete. Of over 50,000 clones listed, around 49% were seen once; the top ten hold approximately 17%. The sequenced sample was CD8+ T cells sorted from blood, obtained at week 0. These TCRs come from a human donor with alopecia areata.

J is TRBJ2-7 and V is TRBV4-1; D is possibly TRBD1 or TRBD2 (5 bases each). V dropped 4 bases and J dropped 3 bases, with 16 bases sitting between them. This CDR3 is 15 amino acids long. In germline, CDR1 is MGHRA, CDR2 YSYEKL. Here the CDR3 DNA reads TGCGCCAGCAGCCCCCGCCGGGACGGAGACTACGAGCAGTACTTC. It yields the protein CASSPRRDGDYEQYF.

The J gene is TRBJ2-5, the V gene TRBV10-3, with D perhaps TRBD1 or TRBD2 (5 bases each). The CDR3 totals 15 residues. Germline lookup yields CDR1 ENHRY and CDR2 SYGVKD. V was shortened by 2 bases and J by 3 bases, with 13 bases between the two germline ends. This chain's CDR3 is CAISEPSGREETQYF. The DNA of the CDR3 is TGTGCCATCAGTGAGCCGAGCGGCAGGGAAGAGACCCAGTACTTC.

This clone was observed a handful of times. The rearrangement joins TRBV6-5 to TRBJ2-7; tentatively, D is TRBD2 (6 bases). Germline CDR1 MNHEY, CDR2 SVGAGI. The CDR3 is 15 residues long. V was pared by 2 bases and J by 7 bases, with 18 bases between. This chain's CDR3 is CASSYDQPGAREQYF. CDR3 coding DNA: TGTGCCAGCAGTTACGACCAGCCGGGAGCTCGAGAGCAGTACTTC.